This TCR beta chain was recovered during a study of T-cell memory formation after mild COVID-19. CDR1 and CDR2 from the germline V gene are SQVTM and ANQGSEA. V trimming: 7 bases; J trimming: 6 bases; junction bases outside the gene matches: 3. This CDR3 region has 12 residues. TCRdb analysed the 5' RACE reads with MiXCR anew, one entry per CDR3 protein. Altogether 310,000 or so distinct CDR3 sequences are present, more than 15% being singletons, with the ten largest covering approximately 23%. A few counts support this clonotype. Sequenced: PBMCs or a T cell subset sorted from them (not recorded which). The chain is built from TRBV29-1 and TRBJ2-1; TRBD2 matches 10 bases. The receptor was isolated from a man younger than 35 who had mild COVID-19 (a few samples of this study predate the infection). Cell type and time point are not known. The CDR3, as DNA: TGCAGCGCCGGGACTAGCGCCAATGAGCAGTTCTTC. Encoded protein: CSAGTSANEQFF.